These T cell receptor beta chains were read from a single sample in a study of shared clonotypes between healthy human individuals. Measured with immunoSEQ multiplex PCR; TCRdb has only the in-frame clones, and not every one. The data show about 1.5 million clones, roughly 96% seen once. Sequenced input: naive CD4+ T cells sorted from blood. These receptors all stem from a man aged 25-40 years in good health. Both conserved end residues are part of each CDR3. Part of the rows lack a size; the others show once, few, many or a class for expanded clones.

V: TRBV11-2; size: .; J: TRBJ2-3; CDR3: CASSSQGYTQYF
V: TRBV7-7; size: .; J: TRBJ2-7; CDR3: CASSLGTSGKDEQYF
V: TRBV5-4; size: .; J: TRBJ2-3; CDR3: CASSPLEGSISTDTQYF
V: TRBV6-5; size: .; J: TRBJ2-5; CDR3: CASSYSTNQETQYF
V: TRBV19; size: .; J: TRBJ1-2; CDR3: CATRTGANFGYTF
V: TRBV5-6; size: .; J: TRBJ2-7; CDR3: CASSLVGRDSYEQYF
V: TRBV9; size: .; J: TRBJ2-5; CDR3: CASSFSGNQEGGTQYF
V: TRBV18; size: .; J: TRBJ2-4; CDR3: CASSPMGLGGATKNIQYF
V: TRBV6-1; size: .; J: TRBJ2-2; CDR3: CASSERLETGELFF
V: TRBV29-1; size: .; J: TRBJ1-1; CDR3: CSVVAGARIYTEAFF
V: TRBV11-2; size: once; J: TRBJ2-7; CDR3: CASSFGAGGGYEQYF
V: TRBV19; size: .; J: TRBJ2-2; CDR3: CASSRTGGRAGELFF
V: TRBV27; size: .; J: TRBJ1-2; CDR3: CASSLRRPGQGGSFGYTF
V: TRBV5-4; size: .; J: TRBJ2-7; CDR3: CASSLQGVKTYEQYF
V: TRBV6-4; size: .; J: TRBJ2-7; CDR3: CASSETGSSYEQYF
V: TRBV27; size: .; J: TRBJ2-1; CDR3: CASSLRLAGGGEQFF
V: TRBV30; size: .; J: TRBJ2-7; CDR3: CAWRSPYEQYF
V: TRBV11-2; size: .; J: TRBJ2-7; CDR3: CASSRSGTGGDYEQYF
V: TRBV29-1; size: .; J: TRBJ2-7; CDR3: CSVETASGGEQYF
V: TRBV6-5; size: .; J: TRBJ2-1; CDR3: CAAGVAGGDNEQFF
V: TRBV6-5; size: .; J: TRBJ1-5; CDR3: CASSSLQTTNQPQHF
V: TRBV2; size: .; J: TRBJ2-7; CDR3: CASSPDRVSYEQYF
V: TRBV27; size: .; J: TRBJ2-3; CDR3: CARQWDRGLDTQYF
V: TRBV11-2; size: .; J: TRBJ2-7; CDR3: CASSPGPEESYEQYF
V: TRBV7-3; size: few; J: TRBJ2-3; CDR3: CASSLTEGPGTDTQYF
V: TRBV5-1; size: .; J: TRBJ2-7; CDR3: CASSGLAGRPRVSEQYF
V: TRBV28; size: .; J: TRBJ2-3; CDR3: CASSLAASGPTDTQYF
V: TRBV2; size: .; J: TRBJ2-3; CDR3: CASKLIRGGTDTQYF
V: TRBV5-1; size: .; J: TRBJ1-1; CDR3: CASSPRTLNTEAFF
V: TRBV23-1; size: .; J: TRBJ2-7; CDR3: CASSPRPKDRVYLKGAGYEQYF
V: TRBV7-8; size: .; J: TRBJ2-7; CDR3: CASSLDWRYEQYF
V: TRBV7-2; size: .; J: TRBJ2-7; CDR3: CASSRPSPEQYF
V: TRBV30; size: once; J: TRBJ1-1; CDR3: CAWSVRVNTEAFF
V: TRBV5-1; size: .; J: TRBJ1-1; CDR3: CASSLAGYSRRETEAFF
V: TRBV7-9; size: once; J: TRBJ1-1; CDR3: CASSLPGVTEAFF
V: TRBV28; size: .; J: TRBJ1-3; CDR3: CASGDGYSGNTIYF
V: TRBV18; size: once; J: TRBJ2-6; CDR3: CASSPAVVSGANVLTF
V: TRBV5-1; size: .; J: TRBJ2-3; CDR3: CASSWDLTDTQYF
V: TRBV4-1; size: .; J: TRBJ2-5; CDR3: CASSPLGLAVETQYF
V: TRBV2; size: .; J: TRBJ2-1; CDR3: CASSARLAVYNEQFF
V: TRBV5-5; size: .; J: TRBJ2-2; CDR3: CASSYRDTGELFF
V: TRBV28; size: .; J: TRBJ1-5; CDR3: CASSLHTGVGYQPQHF
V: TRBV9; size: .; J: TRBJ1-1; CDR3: CASSVGVGFMNTEAFF
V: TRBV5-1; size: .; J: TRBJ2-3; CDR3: CASSLRDRVMDTQYF
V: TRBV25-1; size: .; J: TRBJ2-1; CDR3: CASSETGTTSNEQFF
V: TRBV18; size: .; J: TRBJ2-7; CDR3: CASSLVDEQYF
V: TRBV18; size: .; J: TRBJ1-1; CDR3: CASSPWVPGQGNEAFF
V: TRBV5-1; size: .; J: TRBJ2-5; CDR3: CASGTSQVETQYF
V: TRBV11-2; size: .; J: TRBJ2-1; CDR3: CASSRGTSGYNEQFF
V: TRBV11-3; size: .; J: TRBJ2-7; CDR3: CASSLSPADEQYF
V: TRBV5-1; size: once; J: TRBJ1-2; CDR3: CASSITGGRGYGYTF
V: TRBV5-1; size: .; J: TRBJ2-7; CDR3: CASSLASAGGEQYF
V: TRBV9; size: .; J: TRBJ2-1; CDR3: CASAGELLVNNEQFF
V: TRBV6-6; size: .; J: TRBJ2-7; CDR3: CASFDRGPYEQYF
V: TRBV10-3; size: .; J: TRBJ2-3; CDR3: CATRTSGRKWERLADTQYF
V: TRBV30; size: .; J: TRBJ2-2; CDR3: CAWRVAANTGELFF
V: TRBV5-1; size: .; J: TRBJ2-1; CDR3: CASSPGLAGVGDEQFF
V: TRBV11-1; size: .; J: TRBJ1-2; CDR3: CASNPRDSNYGYTF
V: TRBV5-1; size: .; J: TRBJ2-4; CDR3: CASSLGEGAGGKNIQYF
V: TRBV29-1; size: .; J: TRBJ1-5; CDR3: CSAGQGDQPQHF